This T cell receptor beta chain was sequenced for a study of control samples from healthy donors and cancer patients. V was shortened by 5 bases and J by 0 bases, with 12 bases between the two germline ends. The CDR3 loop spans 14 amino acids. Per germline, CDR1 SGHNT and CDR2 YYREEE (reference sequence). The repertoire was sequenced with immunoSEQ multiplex PCR; TCRdb's copy has only in-frame clones and lacks some. The data show around 150,000 clones, 96% seen once. The receptor's source is a woman in her 30s in good health. Input material: blood. The chain has TRBV5-4 and TRBJ2-7; D ambiguous. CDR3 sequence reads: CASSKGQNSYEQYF. The CDR3 DNA follows: TGTGCCAGCAGTAAGGGCCAAAACTCCTACGAGCAGTACTTC.